This passage covers 19 T cell receptor beta chains from one sample sequenced in a study of T cell responses to AZD1222 COVID-19 vaccine. Sequencing used immunoSEQ multiplex PCR; TCRdb keeps in-frame clones, though not all of them. The table lists about 140,000 clones, 80% to 95% of them singletons. The source was peripheral blood, collected on day 0 of AZD1222 vaccination. The receptors were gathered from an adult in good health.

V gene TRBV5-1 combines with J gene TRBJ1-6; D remains ambiguous. Deletions cut 0 bases from V and 10 bases from J, with 14 bases between. Germline V CDR1 and CDR2: SGHRS, YFSETQ. The CDR3 runs 15 residues. The CDR3, as DNA: TGCGCCAGCAGCTTGGGTCCATGGCAGGACTCACCCCTCCACTTT. Translation: CASSLGPWQDSPLHF.

The genes are TRBV2 and TRBJ2-3, with D uncertain. Trimming shortened V by 1 base and J by 0 bases, and 11 bases separated the two germline ends. Germline CDR1 and CDR2: SNHLY and FYNNEI. The CDR3 is 16 residues long. CDR3 DNA: TGTGCCAGCAGTGAAGTCGCGGATATTAGCACAGATACGCAGTATTTT. Its translation: CASSEVADISTDTQYF.

This chain links TRBV19 with TRBJ2-1; TRBD1 aligns across 11 bases. The CDR3 length is 20 residues. Germline assignment: CDR1 LNHDA and CDR2 SQIVND (reference sequence). V was clipped by 5 bases and J by 1 base; unmatched bases: 16. CDR3 sequence (DNA): TGTGCCAGTAGTGTCGCCGGGACAGGGGGATTTGGGAGTTCCTACAATGAGCAGTTCTTC. Translating gives CASSVAGTGGFGSSYNEQFF.

The chain combines TRBV18 with TRBJ1-1; D is uncertain. The CDR3 extends over 15 amino acids. Between the trimmed V and J ends, which lost 5 bases and 2 bases, there was a span of 15 bases. Germline CDR1 KGHSH, CDR2 LQKENI. The CDR3 DNA follows: TGTGCCAGCTCAACCATGACCAACGCTAACACTGAAGCTTTCTTT. Amino acids: CASSTMTNANTEAFF.

In this sample, this clone turned up once. The V and J genes are TRBV9 and TRBJ2-5, with D maybe TRBD2 (5 bases). This CDR3 contains 16 residues. Germline V gene sequence: CDR1 SGDLS, CDR2 YYNGEE. Trimming took off 2 bases at V and 5 bases at J, with 19 bases between the two ends. This chain's CDR3 is CASSVRGGMSGETQYF. CDR3 bases: TGTGCCAGCAGCGTTCGAGGAGGCATGTCTGGGGAGACCCAGTACTTC.

The CDR3 nucleotides read TGTGCCAGCAGTTACTCCGGGACAGGGGTATACGAGCAGTACTTC. Translated, it gives CASSYSGTGVYEQYF. V gene TRBV6-5 combines with J gene TRBJ2-7, with TRBD1 identical over 10 bases. The germline V gene has CDR1 MNHEY and CDR2 SVGAGI. J was trimmed by 4 bases and V by 0 bases; bases with no gene match: 3. This CDR3 has 15 amino acids.

Comments on this clone: The junction shows a germline mismatch at one end, possibly a read error. This sequence joins TRBV7-8 and TRBJ2-3; D may correspond to TRBD1 or TRBD2 (5 bases each). CDR3 length: 11 residues. CDR1 is SGHVS, CDR2 FQNEAQ, per germline. The CDR3 DNA sequence: TGTGCCAGCAGCTTGGGGGTGTCCGGGGATTTT. Translating gives CASSLGVSGDF.

V and J are TRBV6-5 and TRBJ2-7; no clear D gene. CDR1 is MNHEY and CDR2 is SVGAGI in the germline V gene. The ends were cut back, 6 bases at V and 6 bases at J, with 12 bases in the middle. The CDR3 sequence is 12 residues long. CDR3 in amino acids: CASSSRNLEQYF. The CDR3, as DNA: TGTGCCAGCAGCAGCCGGAATCTCGAGCAGTACTTC.

The gene calls are TRBV25-1 and TRBJ2-3; no clear D gene. This CDR3 comprises 14 residues. Trimming stripped 0 bases from V and 3 bases from J, with 7 bases between. Looked up from germline, CDR1 is MGHDK and CDR2 is SYGVNS. CDR3 DNA: TGTGCCAGCAGTGAATACCGGGCAACAGATACGCAGTATTTT. Protein sequence: CASSEYRATDTQYF.

This rearrangement joins TRBV7-2 to TRBJ2-1, with unresolved D. This CDR3 is built from 13 residues. The ends were cut back, 1 base at V and 2 bases at J, with 3 bases in the middle. CDR1 SGHTA and CDR2 FQGNSA come from the germline V gene. The CDR3 protein is CASSLGTYNEQFF. The CDR3, as DNA: TGTGCCAGCAGCTTAGGGACCTACAATGAGCAGTTCTTC.

V gene TRBV5-8 combines with J gene TRBJ1-5; 9 positions match TRBD1. The CDR3 extends over 16 amino acids. Germline V lookup: CDR1 SGHTS, CDR2 YDEGEE. The ends lost 4 bases at V and 3 bases at J; junction bases unmatched: 8. DNA for the CDR3: TGTGCCAGCAGCAAGACAGGGGGGACCTACAATCAGCCCCAGCATTTT. Translated: CASSKTGGTYNQPQHF.

The chain employs TRBV7-2 and TRBJ2-3; D is possibly TRBD1 or TRBD2 (5 bases each). Germline V CDR1 and CDR2: SGHTA, FQGNSA. Trimming cost V 5 bases and J 4 bases, with 16 bases left between them. This CDR3 is 15 amino acids long. The CDR3 reads CASSDMGTTADTQYF. In nucleotides, the CDR3 is TGTGCCAGCAGCGATATGGGGACCACGGCAGATACGCAGTATTTT.

The genes are TRBV2 and TRBJ2-5; unclear D gene. The CDR3 extends over 12 amino acids. Germline loops: CDR1 SNHLY, CDR2 FYNNEI. V was cut by 3 bases and J by 7 bases, with 9 bases left in between. The CDR3 region is CASSDPARTQYF. The CDR3 bases are TGTGCCAGCAGTGACCCAGCACGGACCCAGTACTTC. Filled out from reference TRBV2 and TRBJ2-5, the complete variable domain reads EPEVTQTPSHQVTQMGQEVILRCVPISNHLYFYWYRQILGQKVEFLVSFYNNEISEKSEIFDDQFSVERPDGSNFTLKIRSTKLEDSAMYFCASSDPARTQYFGPGTRLLVL.

In its sample, this clone was seen once. This sequence joins TRBV28 and TRBJ1-3, with D unresolved. CDR3 length: 12 residues. Looked up from germline, CDR1 is MDHEN and CDR2 is SYDVKM. V lost 8 bases, J lost 4 bases, and 9 bases lay in between. The CDR3, as DNA: TGTGCCAGCGGCAGGTTCGGAAACACCATATATTTT. Amino acids: CASGRFGNTIYF.

This clone was counted once. The V gene is TRBV14, the J gene TRBJ1-6; D not certain. The CDR3 extends over 13 amino acids. V lost 0 bases and J lost 13, with 10 bases in between. The germline V gene encodes CDR1 SGHDN and CDR2 FVKESK. CDR3 sequence reads: CASSQDRGRPLHF. In nucleotides, the CDR3 is TGTGCCAGCAGCCAAGATCGAGGGAGGCCCCTCCACTTT.

The rearrangement joins TRBV7-2 to TRBJ1-2; D not certain. The CDR3 runs to 14 residues. Trimming pared 0 bases from V and 2 bases from J, leaving 7 bases between. CDR1 and CDR2 (germline): SGHTA, FQGNSA. CDR3 in amino acids: CASSLAGVNYGYTF. CDR3 coding DNA: TGTGCCAGCAGCTTAGCTGGGGTGAACTATGGCTACACCTTC.

The chain employs TRBV18 and TRBJ1-2; no firm D call. Trimming removed 3 bases from V and 8 bases from J, with 22 bases in between. CDR1 and CDR2 from the germline V gene are KGHSH and LQKENI. CDR3 length: 16 amino acids. Written as DNA, the CDR3 is TGTGCCAGCTCACCCAACCAACTCACGCCAGCTCGGGGCTACACCTTC. It specifies CASSPNQLTPARGYTF.

This sequence joins TRBV6-5 and TRBJ2-1; 8 bases line up with TRBD1. This CDR3 has 15 amino acids. The germline V gene has CDR1 MNHEY and CDR2 SVGAGI. The V and J ends lost 5 bases and 6 bases, in that order; junction bases with no gene match: 9. The CDR3 loop is CASSRGQGTVNEQFF. CDR3 DNA sequence: TGTGCCAGCAGTCGCGGACAGGGAACGGTCAATGAGCAGTTCTTC.

The rearrangement uses TRBV20-1 and TRBJ2-2; D gene unclear. CDR1 and CDR2 from the germline V gene are DFQATT and SNEGSKA (reference sequence). Between the trimmed V and J ends, which lost 3 bases and 5 bases, there was a span of 19 bases. The CDR3 consists of 16 residues. This CDR3 is CSASKLGQEETGELFF. For the CDR3, the DNA is TGCAGTGCTAGTAAGCTTGGGCAGGAAGAAACCGGGGAGCTGTTTTTT.